This record covers a single TCR beta chain. Produced via immunoSEQ multiplex PCR; TCRdb's table is partial and in-frame only. The sample includes around 260,000 clones, 83% of them seen just once. These data come from a study of blood T cell repertoires in COVID-19. Looking at the study overall: Specimens from acute and convalescent COVID-19 originated in the United States, Italy and Spain. Sample material is recorded as cDNA or gDNA derived from T cells, B-cell-depleted T cells, or PBMCs.

This clonotype was sampled from a woman aged 50 to 60 who had recovered from COVID-19. Sequencing was carried out using peripheral blood.

CDR3 sequence: CASSKAQAGAETQYF. CDR3 sequence (DNA): TGTGCCAGCAGCAAAGCTCAAGCGGGAGCAGAGACCCAGTACTTC. The chain employs TRBV21-1 and TRBJ2-5; whether TRBD2, the table's D call, matches the DNA was not checked. TRBV21-1 is flagged as a pseudogene. This CDR3 spans 15 amino acids.